This T cell receptor (beta chain) was profiled in a study of CD8+ T cells in alopecia areata. Study information: A regimen of oral tofacitinib, 5 to 10 mg twice daily, was given to treated patients. Study-wide findings and caveats: Against the mouse data, patients shared TCRs less clearly, possibly for HLA reasons. Higher clonality than in normal scalp was seen in lesional scalp, especially alopecia totalis/universalis.

CDR1 and CDR2 from the germline V gene are SGHAT and FQNNGV. V lost 1 base and J lost 3, with 12 bases in between. The CDR3 is 15 residues long. It was from alopecia areata patients that lesional scalp punch biopsies and peripheral blood were collected. TCR sequencing used cDNA made by reverse transcription of extracted RNA. Libraries were prepared by immunoSEQ multiplex PCR; TCRdb keeps only in-frame clonotypes and omits some of them. The sample shows some 11,000 clones, roughly 57% of them seen only once. As concerns this clone: Its target is not known.

The sequence derives from a human donor with alopecia areata. This chain links TRBV11-2 with TRBJ1-1; no reliable D call. Input material: skin. The CDR3, as DNA: TGTGCCAGCAGCTTAGGTCTGGGTATTGACACTGAAGCTTTCTTT. Its protein product is CASSLGLGIDTEAFF.